These T cell receptor beta chains were read from a single sample in a study of control samples from healthy donors and cancer patients. TCRdb's copy holds only in-frame clones and misses some; the assay was immunoSEQ multiplex PCR. The sample consists of approximately 130,000 clones, about 87% of them appearing once. Sequences were obtained from blood. All receptors derive from a man aged 25 to 40 in good health. Each CDR3 is given with its conserved first and last residue. A D gene is named only where the DNA matches it firmly. Size is stated for part of the rows, as once, few or many counts, or as a class when the clone is expanded.

d_gene,abundance,v_gene,len,j_gene,CDR3aa,CDR3nt
.,.,TRBV5-1,18,TRBJ1-1,CASSPRPREFLMNTEAFF,TGCGCCAGCAGCCCGAGGCCCCGGGAATTTCTAATGAACACTGAAGCTTTCTTT
.,.,TRBV6-6,14,TRBJ1-1,CASNPEGTNTEAFF,TGTGCCAGCAACCCAGAGGGAACGAACACTGAAGCTTTCTTT
.,.,TRBV5-1,14,TRBJ1-1,CASSLSGGSTEAFF,TGCGCCAGCAGCTTGAGCGGGGGAAGCACTGAAGCTTTCTTT
.,few,TRBV30,14,TRBJ1-2,CAWSRSGLVGGYTF,TGTGCCTGGAGTCGCTCCGGTTTGGTTGGTGGCTACACCTTC
.,.,TRBV28,12,TRBJ1-1,CASNGGYTEAFF,TGTGCCAGCAACGGGGGTTACACTGAAGCTTTCTTT
.,.,TRBV10-2,16,TRBJ1-2,CASSAMDRRRDYGYTF,TGCGCCAGCAGTGCAATGGACAGACGAAGGGACTATGGCTACACCTTC
.,.,TRBV5-1,14,TRBJ1-2,CASSISTGAGGYTF,TGCGCCAGCAGCATATCCACCGGTGCGGGAGGCTACACCTTC
.,few,TRBV5-4,14,TRBJ1-2,CASSSQGEVRGYTF,TGTGCCAGCAGCTCTCAGGGTGAGGTGCGCGGCTACACCTTC
TRBD1,.,TRBV6-5,15,TRBJ1-3,CASRLTGNYGNTIYF,TGTGCCAGCAGGTTGACAGGGAACTACGGAAACACCATATATTTT
TRBD2,.,TRBV3-1/TRBV3-2,15,TRBJ2-5,CASSQVGLAEETQYF,TGTGCCAGCAGCCAAGTGGGACTAGCGGAAGAGACCCAGTACTTC
.,.,TRBV18,14,TRBJ1-6,CASSPPGGAAPLHF,TGTGCCAGCTCACCCCCGGGGGGGGCGGCACCCCTCCACTTT
.,.,TRBV5-1,14,TRBJ1-6,CASSFEGDNSPLHF,TGCGCCAGCAGCTTCGAAGGGGACAATTCACCCCTCCACTTT
TRBD2,.,TRBV2,16,TRBJ2-6,CASSLTSGAGANVLTF,TGTGCCAGCAGCTTGACTAGCGGGGCTGGGGCCAACGTCCTGACTTTC
TRBD1,.,TRBV5-1,14,TRBJ2-6,CASTRGSGANVLTF,TGCGCCAGCACCAGGGGGTCTGGGGCCAACGTCCTGACTTTC
.,once,TRBV6-5,15,TRBJ1-1,CASSYGGYGDTEAFF,TGTGCCAGCAGTTACGGTGGCTATGGAGACACTGAAGCTTTCTTT